The clone carrying this TCR beta chain has more than one count but fewer than ten. Its antigen remains unidentified. This specimen comes from a study of cytotoxic CD8 clonotypes in ibrutinib-treated CLL. A 1 in 200,000 to 1 in 1 million T cell depth was the sequencing target. Method: immunoSEQ multiplex PCR; TCRdb's copy keeps in-frame clones and lacks some. The table shows 330,000 or so clones, with roughly 71% occurring only once. The V end was cut by 0 bases, the J end by 4 bases, with 9 bases between. The CDR3 runs 14 residues. Germline values: CDR1 MNHNY, CDR2 SVGAGI (reference sequence). Points from the study as a whole: Public clonotypes were seen rarely and were contracted or stable on treatment.

This chain uses TRBV6-6 with TRBJ1-1, with D hard to call. The source was PBMCs, collected after 36 months of ibrutinib treatment. The receptor was isolated from a human donor with chronic lymphocytic leukemia. DNA for the CDR3: TGTGCCAGCAGTTACTCTGAATCCGTCACTGAAGCTTTCTTT. As protein: CASSYSESVTEAFF.